The entry below gives a single TCR beta chain sequence along with its context. Its binding antigen is unknown. Base qualities are not recorded, but no much larger clone differs from it by a single base. Whole blood was collected in K2EDTA tubes by collaborating institutions according to the institutions' own protocols. For TCRbeta analysis, collaborator samples were shipped as frozen whole blood, as isolated PBMCs, or as DNA extracted from either sample type. V loses 5 bases of germline sequence and J loses 3 bases, and the interval between the two ends is 11 bases. The CDR3 covers 13 residues, taking in both the cysteine and the phenylalanine. Only the CDR3 DNA stays, 39 bases, in frame from base 1. From the germline V gene (reference sequence), CDR1 is LNHDA and CDR2 is SQIVND. TCRbeta CDR3 regions were amplified from genomic DNA by means of the immunoSEQ Assay, a bias-controlled multiplex PCR. Per the original workflow: Nucleated cell counts per sample were estimated from amplification of reference gene primers within the assay. To quantify the absolute abundance of each unique TCRbeta CDR3 rearrangement, sequence reads were collapsed and filtered. For each sample, productive Simpson clonality was calculated by taking the square root of Simpson's diversity index across productive rearrangements. Drawn from immuneACCESS, this table holds only the in-frame rearrangements with V and J called that TCRdb kept. Clones are partly lost; checked studies trace under half to an unresolved V gene and leave the rest unexplained. The DNA gave D and trimming, while V, J and clone size come from that table. In all, the sample holds some 70,000 clones, and about 70% of those were seen once. The ten largest clones add up to around 20% of the sample.

These data belong to a study of blood T cell repertoires in COVID-19 (dated by TCRdb to 2018 to 2020). General notes on the study: Samples covering the acute and convalescent phases of COVID-19 were provided by collaborators in the United States, Italy and Spain. The repertoires were released in a freely available public database meant as a resource for research on the immune response to SARS-CoV-2. Samples were obtained from the ongoing ImmuneRACE study (first 160 participants) and from over 1,000 subjects provided by 6 global collaborators. Nearly every sample came with metadata listing a de-identified subject ID, COVID-19 status, age in years and sex. Deeply sampled blood TCRbeta repertoires from subjects exposed to, actively infected with, or recovered from COVID-19 were included in the dataset. The material from the prospective study consisted of cDNA or gDNA derived from T cells, B-cell-depleted T cells, or PBMCs. Where HLA class I and class II types were available, the types were taken from metadata supplied by the sample provider, not from assay-based typing.

Overall study outcomes, separate from this receptor: How much clinical and demographic metadata was included differed by source and by participant, and the metadata was provided uncurated.

Here the chain combines TRBV19 and TRBJ2-7; the D gene is unclear. The material sequenced was peripheral blood. The source of this sequence is a man between 60 and 70 years old with acute or convalescent COVID-19. The CDR3 protein is CASSPPPFYEQYF. The DNA sequence follows: TGTGCCAGTAGTCCCCCCCCGTTCTACGAGCAGTACTTC.